This T cell receptor (beta chain) was captured by sequencing in a study of vaccination effects on CD4 cells after COVID-19. Antigen-specific CD4+ T cells expanded by the ViraFEST assay with viral peptide pools were then sequenced. Researchers isolated CD4+ T cells once roughly nine days of culture had elapsed. From March to December 2020, the person had a SARS-CoV-2 infection that was confirmed by PCR. All participants had two doses of either the BNT162b2 or mRNA-1273 vaccine. A density of roughly 2 million PBMC per well was used; these cells were cultured with roughly 10 IU/ml IL-2 and roughly 10 ug/ml peptides. Half-medium exchanges with IL-2 medium took place on days 3 and 7. Remarks on this clone: Antigen unknown.

The repertoire was sequenced with immunoSEQ multiplex PCR; TCRdb's copy has only in-frame clones and lacks some. The sample comprises more than 12,000 clones, approximately 83% of which are singletons, and about 22% rests with the top ten. V gave up 0 bases and J gave up 3 bases, with 8 bases separating them. The CDR3 totals 14 residues. CDR1 is MNHEY, CDR2 SVGEGT, per germline. General study results and limits: Marked clonal contraction was seen late after vaccination (in both infection- and vaccine-induced clones).

V usage is TRBV6-2 or TRBV6-3 and J usage is TRBJ1-1; D remains unclear. This sample comprised CD4+ T cells from PBMCs cultured with HCoV-NL63 spike peptides, obtained after COVID-19 vaccination. The sequence was obtained from a human donor who had a prior SARS-CoV-2 infection. The CDR3 DNA follows: TGTGCCAGCAGTTACTCGGAGGGAGACACTGAAGCTTTCTTT. It encodes CASSYSEGDTEAFF.